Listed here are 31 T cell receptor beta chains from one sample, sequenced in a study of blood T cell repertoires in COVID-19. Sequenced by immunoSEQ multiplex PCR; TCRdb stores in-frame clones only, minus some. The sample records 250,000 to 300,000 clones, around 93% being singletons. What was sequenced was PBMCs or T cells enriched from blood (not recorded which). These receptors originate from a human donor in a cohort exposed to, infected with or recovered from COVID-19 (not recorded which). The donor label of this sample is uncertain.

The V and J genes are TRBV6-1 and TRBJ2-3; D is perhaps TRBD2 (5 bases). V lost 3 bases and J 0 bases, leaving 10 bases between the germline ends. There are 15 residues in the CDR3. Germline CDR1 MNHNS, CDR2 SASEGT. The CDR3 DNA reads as TGTGCCAGCAGTGAGCAAAGCGGAAGCACAGATACGCAGTATTTT. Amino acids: CASSEQSGSTDTQYF.

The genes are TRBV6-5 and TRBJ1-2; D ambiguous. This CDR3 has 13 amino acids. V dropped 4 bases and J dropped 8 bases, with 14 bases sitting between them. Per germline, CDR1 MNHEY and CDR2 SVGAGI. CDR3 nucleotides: TGTGCCAGCAGTTTTACACCGGCGGGAGGCTACACCTTC. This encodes CASSFTPAGGYTF.

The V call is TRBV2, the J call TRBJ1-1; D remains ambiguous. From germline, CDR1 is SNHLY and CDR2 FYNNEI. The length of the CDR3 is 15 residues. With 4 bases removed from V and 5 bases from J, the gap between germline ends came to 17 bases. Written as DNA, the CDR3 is TGTGCCAGCAGTGCGTTGCGGGGAAAGGTTACTGAAGCTTTCTTT. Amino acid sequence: CASSALRGKVTEAFF.

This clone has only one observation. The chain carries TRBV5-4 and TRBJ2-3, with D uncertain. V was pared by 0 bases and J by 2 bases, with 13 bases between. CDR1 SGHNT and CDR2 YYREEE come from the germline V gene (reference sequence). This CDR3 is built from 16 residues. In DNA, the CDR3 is TGTGCCAGCAGCTTGGCCGTCGAGGAAAACACAGATACGCAGTATTTT. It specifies CASSLAVEENTDTQYF.

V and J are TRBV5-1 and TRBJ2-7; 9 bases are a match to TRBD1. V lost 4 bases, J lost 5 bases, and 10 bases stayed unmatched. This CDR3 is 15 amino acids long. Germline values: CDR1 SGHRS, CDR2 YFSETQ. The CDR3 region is CASSQTGTGLDEQYF. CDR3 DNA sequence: TGCGCCAGCAGCCAAACCGGGACAGGGCTGGACGAGCAGTACTTC.

The CDR3 spells CASSERQGNQPQHF. CDR3 DNA: TGTGCCAGCAGTGAACGACAGGGGAATCAGCCCCAGCATTTT. The rearrangement links TRBV2 to TRBJ1-5; 8 nucleotides align to TRBD1. Germline assignment: CDR1 SNHLY and CDR2 FYNNEI. V gave up 2 bases and J gave up 4 bases; unmatched junction bases: 1. The CDR3 extends over 14 amino acids.

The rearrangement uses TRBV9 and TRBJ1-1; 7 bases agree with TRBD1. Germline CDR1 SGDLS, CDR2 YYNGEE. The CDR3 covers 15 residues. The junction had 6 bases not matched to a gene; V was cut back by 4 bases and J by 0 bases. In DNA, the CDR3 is TGTGCCAGCAGCACCCAACAGGGGATGAACACTGAAGCTTTCTTT. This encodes CASSTQQGMNTEAFF.

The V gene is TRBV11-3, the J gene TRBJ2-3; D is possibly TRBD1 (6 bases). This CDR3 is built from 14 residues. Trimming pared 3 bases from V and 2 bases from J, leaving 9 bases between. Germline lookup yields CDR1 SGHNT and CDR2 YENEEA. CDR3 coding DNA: TGTGCCAGCAGCTTGGGACATATCACAGATACGCAGTATTTT. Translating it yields CASSLGHITDTQYF. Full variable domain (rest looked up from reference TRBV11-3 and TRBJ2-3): EAGVVQSPRYKIIEKKQPVAFWCNPISGHNTLYWYLQNLGQGPELLIRYENEEAVDDSQLPKDRFSAERLKGVDSTLKIQPAELGDSAVYLCASSLGHITDTQYFGPGTRLTVL.

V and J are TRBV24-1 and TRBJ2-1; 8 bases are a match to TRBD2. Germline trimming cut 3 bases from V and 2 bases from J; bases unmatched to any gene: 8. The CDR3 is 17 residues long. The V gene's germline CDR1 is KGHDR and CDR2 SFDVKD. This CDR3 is CATSDRGGGSAYNEQFF. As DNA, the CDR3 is TGTGCCACCAGTGATAGGGGCGGGGGGTCCGCCTACAATGAGCAGTTCTTC.

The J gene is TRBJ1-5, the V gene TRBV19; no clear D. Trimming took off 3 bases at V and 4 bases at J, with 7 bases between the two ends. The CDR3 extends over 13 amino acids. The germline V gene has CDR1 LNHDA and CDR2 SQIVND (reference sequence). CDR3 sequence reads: CASSIRENQPQHF. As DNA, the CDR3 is TGTGCCAGTAGTATTCGAGAGAATCAGCCCCAGCATTTT.

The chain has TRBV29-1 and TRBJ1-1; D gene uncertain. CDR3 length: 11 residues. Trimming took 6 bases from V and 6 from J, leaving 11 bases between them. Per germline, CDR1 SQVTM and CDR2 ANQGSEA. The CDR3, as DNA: TGCAGCGTGCAGAGAGGTTCTGAAGCTTTCTTT. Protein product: CSVQRGSEAFF.

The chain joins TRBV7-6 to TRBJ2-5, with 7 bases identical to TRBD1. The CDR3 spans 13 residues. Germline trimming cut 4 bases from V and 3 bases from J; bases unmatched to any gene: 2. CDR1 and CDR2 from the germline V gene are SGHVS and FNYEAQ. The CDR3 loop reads CASSSGTEETQYF. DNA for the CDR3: TGTGCCAGCAGCTCCGGGACAGAAGAGACCCAGTACTTC.

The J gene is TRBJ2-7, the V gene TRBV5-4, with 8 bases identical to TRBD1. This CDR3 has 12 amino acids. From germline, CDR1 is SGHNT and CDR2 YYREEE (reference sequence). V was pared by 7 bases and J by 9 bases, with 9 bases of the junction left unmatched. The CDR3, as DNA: TGTGCCAGCGGGCAGGGGGCTAATGTGCAGTACTTC. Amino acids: CASGQGANVQYF. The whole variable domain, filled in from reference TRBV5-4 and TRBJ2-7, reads ETGVTQSPTHLIKTRGQQVTLRCSSQSGHNTVSWYQQALGQGPQFIFQYYREEENGRGNFPPRFSGLQFPNYSSELNVNALELDDSALYLCASGQGANVQYFGPGTRLTVT.

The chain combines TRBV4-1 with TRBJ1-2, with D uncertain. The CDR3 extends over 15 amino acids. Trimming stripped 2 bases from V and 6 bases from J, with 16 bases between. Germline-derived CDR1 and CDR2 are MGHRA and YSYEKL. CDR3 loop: CASSQIPGLAHGYTF. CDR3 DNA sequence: TGCGCCAGCAGCCAAATTCCGGGCCTAGCACATGGCTACACCTTC.

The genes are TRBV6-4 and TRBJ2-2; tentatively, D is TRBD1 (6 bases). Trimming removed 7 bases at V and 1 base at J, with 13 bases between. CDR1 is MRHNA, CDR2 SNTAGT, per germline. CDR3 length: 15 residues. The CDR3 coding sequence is TGTGCCAGCAAAGAACAGGGAGTGAACACCGGGGAGCTGTTTTTT. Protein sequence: CASKEQGVNTGELFF.

The CDR3 bases are TGTGCCAGCAGGCAACGAGGTGGGGACAGGGAGCGATATAGCAATCAGCCCCAGCATTTT. This gives the protein CASRQRGGDRERYSNQPQHF. The V call is TRBV27, the J call TRBJ1-5; 9 nucleotides agree with TRBD1. Germline assignment: CDR1 MNHEY and CDR2 SMNVEV (reference sequence). The CDR3 totals 20 residues. The V gene end was trimmed by 6 bases and the J gene end by 0 bases; junction bases not matched to a gene: 18.

This CDR3 is CASSLRLQGAGDTQYF. The CDR3 bases are TGTGCCAGCAGCTTAAGGTTACAGGGGGCGGGAGATACGCAGTATTTT. The rearrangement uses TRBV7-2 and TRBJ2-3, with 9 bases fitting TRBD1. This CDR3 is 16 amino acids long. Per the germline V gene, CDR1 is SGHTA and CDR2 is FQGNSA. Trimming at V came to 2 bases and at J to 5 bases, leaving 8 bases not matched to a gene.

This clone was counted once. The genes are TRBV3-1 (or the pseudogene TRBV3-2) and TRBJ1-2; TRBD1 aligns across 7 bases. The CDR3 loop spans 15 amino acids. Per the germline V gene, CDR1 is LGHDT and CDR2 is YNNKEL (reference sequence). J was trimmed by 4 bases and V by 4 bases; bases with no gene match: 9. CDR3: CASSLGQELGYGYTF. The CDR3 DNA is TGTGCCAGCAGCCTCGGACAGGAATTGGGCTATGGCTACACCTTC.

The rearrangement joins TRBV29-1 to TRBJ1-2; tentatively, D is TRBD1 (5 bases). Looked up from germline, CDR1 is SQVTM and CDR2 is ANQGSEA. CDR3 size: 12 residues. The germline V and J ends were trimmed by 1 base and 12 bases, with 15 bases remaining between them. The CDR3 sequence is CSVEASAGFDTF. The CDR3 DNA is TGCAGCGTTGAAGCGAGTGCAGGGTTTGACACCTTC.

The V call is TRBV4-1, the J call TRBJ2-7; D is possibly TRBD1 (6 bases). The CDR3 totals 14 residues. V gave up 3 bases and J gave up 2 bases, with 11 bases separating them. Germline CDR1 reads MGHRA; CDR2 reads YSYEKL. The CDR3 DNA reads TGCGCCAGCAGCCATCCTGGACAGACCTACGAGCAGTACTTC. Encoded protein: CASSHPGQTYEQYF.

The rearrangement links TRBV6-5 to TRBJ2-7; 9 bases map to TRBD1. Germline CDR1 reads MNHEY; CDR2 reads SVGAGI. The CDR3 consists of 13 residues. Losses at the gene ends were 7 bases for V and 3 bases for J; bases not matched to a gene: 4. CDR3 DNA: TGTGCCAGCACCGGGACAGGGTACTACGAGCAGTACTTC. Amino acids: CASTGTGYYEQYF.

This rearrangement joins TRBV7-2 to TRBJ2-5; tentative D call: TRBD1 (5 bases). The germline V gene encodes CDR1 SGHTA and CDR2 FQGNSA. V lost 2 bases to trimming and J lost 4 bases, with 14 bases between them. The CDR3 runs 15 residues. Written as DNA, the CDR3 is TGTGCCAGCAGCTTACCAGGGTTTTGGCGAGAGACCCAGTACTTC. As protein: CASSLPGFWRETQYF.

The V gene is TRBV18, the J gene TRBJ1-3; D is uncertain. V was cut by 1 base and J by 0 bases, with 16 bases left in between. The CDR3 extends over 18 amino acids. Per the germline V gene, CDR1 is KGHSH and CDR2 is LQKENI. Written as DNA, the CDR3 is TGTGCCAGCTCACCACGGACTCCGGGGAGTTACTCTGGAAACACCATATATTTT. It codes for CASSPRTPGSYSGNTIYF.

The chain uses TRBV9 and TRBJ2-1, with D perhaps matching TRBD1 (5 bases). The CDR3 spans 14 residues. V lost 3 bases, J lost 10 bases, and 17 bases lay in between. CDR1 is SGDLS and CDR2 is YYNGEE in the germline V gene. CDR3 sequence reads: CASSAYVGLGEQFF. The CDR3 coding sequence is TGTGCCAGCAGCGCCTACGTGGGGCTAGGGGAGCAGTTCTTC.

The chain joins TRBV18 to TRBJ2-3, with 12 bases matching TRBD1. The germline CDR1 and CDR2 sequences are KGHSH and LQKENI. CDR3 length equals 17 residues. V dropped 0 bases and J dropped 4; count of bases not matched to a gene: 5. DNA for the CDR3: TGTGCCAGCTCACCACCGTCCGGGACAGGGGGCGCAGATACGCAGTATTTT. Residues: CASSPPSGTGGADTQYF. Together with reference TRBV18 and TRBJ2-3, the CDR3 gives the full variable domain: NAGVMQNPRHLVRRRGQEARLRCSPMKGHSHVYWYRQLPEEGLKFMVYLQKENIIDESGMPKERFSAEFPKEGPSILRIQQVVRGDSAAYFCASSPPSGTGGADTQYFGPGTRLTVL.

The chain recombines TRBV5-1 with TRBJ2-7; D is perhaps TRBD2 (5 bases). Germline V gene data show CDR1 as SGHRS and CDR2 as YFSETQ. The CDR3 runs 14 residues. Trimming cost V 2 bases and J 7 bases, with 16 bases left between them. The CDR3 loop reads CASSFRGPEVEQYF. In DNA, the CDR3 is TGCGCCAGCAGCTTTCGAGGACCGGAGGTGGAGCAGTACTTC.

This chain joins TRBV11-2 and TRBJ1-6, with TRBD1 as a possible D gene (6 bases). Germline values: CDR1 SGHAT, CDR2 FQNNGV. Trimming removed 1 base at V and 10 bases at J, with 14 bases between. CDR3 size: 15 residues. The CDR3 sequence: CASSLAGEGASPLHF. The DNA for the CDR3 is TGTGCCAGCAGCTTAGCAGGGGAGGGAGCCTCACCCCTCCACTTT.

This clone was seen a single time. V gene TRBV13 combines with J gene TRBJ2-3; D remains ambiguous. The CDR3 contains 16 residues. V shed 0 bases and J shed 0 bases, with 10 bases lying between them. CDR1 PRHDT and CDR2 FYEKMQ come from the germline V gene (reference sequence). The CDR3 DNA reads TGTGCCAGCAGCTTAGGCCAGCACTATAGCACAGATACGCAGTATTTT. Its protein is CASSLGQHYSTDTQYF.

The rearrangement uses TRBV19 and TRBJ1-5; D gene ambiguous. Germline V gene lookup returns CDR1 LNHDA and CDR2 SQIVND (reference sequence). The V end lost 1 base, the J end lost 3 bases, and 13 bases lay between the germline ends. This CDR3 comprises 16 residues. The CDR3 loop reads CASSIVHEGNNQPQHF. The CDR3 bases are TGTGCCAGTAGTATAGTGCATGAGGGAAACAATCAGCCCCAGCATTTT.

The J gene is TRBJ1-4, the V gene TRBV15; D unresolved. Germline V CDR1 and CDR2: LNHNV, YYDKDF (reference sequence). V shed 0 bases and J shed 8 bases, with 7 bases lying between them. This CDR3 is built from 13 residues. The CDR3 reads CATSRDNGEKLFF. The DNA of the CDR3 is TGTGCCACCAGCAGAGATAACGGGGAAAAACTGTTTTTT.

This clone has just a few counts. The CDR3 DNA reads as TGTGCCAGCAGCCTAACAGGGAGTTTCTCGGGAAACACCATATATTTT. The encoded protein is CASSLTGSFSGNTIYF. V and J are TRBV5-4 and TRBJ1-3; D may be TRBD1 (6 bases). In germline, CDR1 is SGHNT, CDR2 YYREEE (reference sequence). With 4 bases removed from V and 4 bases from J, the gap between germline ends came to 18 bases. The CDR3 is made up of 16 amino acids.